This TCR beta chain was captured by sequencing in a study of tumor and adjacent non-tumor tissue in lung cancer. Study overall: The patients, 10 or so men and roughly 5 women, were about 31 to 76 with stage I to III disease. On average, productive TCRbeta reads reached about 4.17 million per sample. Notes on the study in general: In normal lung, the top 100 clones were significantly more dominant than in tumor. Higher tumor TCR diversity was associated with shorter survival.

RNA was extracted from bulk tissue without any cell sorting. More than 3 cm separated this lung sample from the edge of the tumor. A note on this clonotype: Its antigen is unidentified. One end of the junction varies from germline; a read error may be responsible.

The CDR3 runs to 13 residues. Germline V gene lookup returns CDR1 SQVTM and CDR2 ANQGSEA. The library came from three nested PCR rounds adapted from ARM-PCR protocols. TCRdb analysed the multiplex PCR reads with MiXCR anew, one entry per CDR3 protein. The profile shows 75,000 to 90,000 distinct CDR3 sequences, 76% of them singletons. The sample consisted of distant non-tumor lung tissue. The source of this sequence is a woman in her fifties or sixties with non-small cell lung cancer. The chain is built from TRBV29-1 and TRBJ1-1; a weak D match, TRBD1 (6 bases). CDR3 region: CSVEGHLNTEVFF. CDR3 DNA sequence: TGCAGCGTCGAGGGACACCTGAACACTGAAGTTTTCTTT.